The subject of this entry is one T cell receptor beta chain. Its antigen remains unknown. Relative to the germline gene, one junction end is altered; a read error may explain this. The data were obtained in a study of tumor-infiltrating lymphocytes in primary liver carcinoma. With a constant-region primer, TCR beta cDNA was made from 500 ng of total RNA. Nested multiplex PCR, run for three rounds with slightly modified ARM-PCR, yielded TCR beta libraries. With TRBV1-TRBV30 forward primers and a C-beta reverse primer, the first two PCR rounds were run for approximately 10 cycles each. MiXCR, applied by TCRdb to the multiplex PCR reads, yields one record per CDR3 protein. The table has about 190,000 distinct CDR3 sequences, about 85% seen once. Co-extraction of RNA and DNA was performed on about 18-30 mg of unsorted bulk tissue. In every tumor sample, viable tumor cells made up over 90%. Study-level findings and limits: Reduced overlap was seen in tumor-adjacent and tumor-blood pairs versus tumor region pairs.

This CDR3 comprises 13 residues. Per germline, CDR1 MNHNS and CDR2 SASEGT. This TCR was recovered from a man aged 35 to 55 with primary liver carcinoma and hepatitis B virus infection. Input material: tumor tissue from primary liver carcinoma. The chain combines TRBV6-1 with TRBJ1-1; weak D call: TRBD1 (6 bases). The CDR3 nucleotides are TGTGCCAGCAGCAGGGTCTGGGACACTGAAGCCATCTTT. Translating it yields CASSRVWDTEAIF.